This T cell receptor (beta chain) was obtained from a study of cytomegalovirus exposure and HLA in healthy donors. The germline V gene encodes CDR1 SNHLY and CDR2 FYNNEI. The V end was cut by 8 bases, the J end by 2 bases, with 8 bases between. This CDR3 spans 12 amino acids. Study-wide results and limits: Earlier findings revealed that most TCR beta V segments proved productive either about 87% or about 30% of the time. Some segments of the V type, notably TRBV6-2 and TRBV6-3, were excluded as indistinguishable. In vitro experiments confirmed that a few CMV-associated chains were specific for CMV antigens.

Concerning this clone: Its specificity is unknown.

The PCR employed 60 Vbeta primers together with 13 Jbeta primers. Profiled with immunoSEQ multiplex PCR; TCRdb holds only in-frame clones, not every one. The table records more than 150,000 clones, 70% to 80% of them present only once. The sample was PBMCs. The chain is built from TRBV2 and TRBJ2-3; D remains ambiguous. This sequence was found in a girl aged 5 to 17 in good health and CMV-seropositive. The CDR3 DNA reads as TGTGCCAGCGCTGGCTTCACAGATACGCAGTATTTT. It is translated as CASAGFTDTQYF.